This TCR beta chain comes out of a study of T cell repertoires in cytomegalovirus infection. TCRdb re-called the reads with MiXCR, one entry per CDR3 protein. Of fewer than 550,000 distinct CDR3 sequences listed, more than 20% were seen once; the top ten hold roughly an eighth. CDR1 and CDR2 (germline): SGHRS, YFSETQ. With 2 bases clipped from V and 9 bases from J, the junction kept 7 bases outside the gene matches. There are 15 residues in the CDR3. The rearrangement uses TRBV5-1 and TRBJ2-1; 11 bases align to TRBD2. Material: PBMCs. The sequence derives from a human donor in good health (CMV status not recorded). Some clones in this sample may be carry-over from other donors' samples. The CDR3 bases are TGCGCCAGCAGCTTAACTAGCGGGAGCTTTGGTGAGCAGTTCTTC. Protein: CASSLTSGSFGEQFF.